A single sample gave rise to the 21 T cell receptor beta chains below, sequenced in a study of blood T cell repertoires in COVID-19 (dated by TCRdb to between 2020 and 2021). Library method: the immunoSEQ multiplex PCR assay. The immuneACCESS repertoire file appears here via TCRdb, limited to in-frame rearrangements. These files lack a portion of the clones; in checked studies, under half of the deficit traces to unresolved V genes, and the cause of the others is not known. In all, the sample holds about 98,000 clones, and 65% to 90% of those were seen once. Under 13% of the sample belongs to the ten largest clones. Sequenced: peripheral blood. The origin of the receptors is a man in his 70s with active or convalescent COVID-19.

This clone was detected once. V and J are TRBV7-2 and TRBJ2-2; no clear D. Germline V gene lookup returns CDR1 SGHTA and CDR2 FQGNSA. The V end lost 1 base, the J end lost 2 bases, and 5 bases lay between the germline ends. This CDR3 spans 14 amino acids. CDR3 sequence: CASSLGLNTGELFF. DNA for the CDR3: TGTGCCAGCAGCTTAGGACTCAACACCGGGGAGCTGTTTTTT.

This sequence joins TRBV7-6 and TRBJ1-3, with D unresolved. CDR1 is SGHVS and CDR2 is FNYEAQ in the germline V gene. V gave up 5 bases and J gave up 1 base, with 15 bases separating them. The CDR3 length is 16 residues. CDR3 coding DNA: TGTGCCAGCAGCCCCTCAGGAGGGTATTCTGGAAACACCATATATTTT. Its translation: CASSPSGGYSGNTIYF.

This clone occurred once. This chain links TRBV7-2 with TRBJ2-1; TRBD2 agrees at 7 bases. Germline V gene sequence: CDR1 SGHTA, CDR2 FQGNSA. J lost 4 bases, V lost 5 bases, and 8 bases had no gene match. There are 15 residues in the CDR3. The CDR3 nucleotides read TGTGCCAGCAGCCCGGAGCGGGGCCATTACAATGAGCAGTTCTTC. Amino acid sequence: CASSPERGHYNEQFF.

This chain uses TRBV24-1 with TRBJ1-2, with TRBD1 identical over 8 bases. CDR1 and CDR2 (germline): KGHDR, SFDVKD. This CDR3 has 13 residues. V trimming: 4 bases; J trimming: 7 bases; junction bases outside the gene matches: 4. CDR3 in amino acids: CATSDRTGSGYTF. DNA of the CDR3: TGTGCCACCAGTGACAGGACAGGGTCTGGCTACACCTTC.

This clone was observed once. CDR3 coding DNA: TGCGCCAGCAGCCAAGAGTGGGGGCGCACCTACGAGCAGTACTTC. Protein: CASSQEWGRTYEQYF. This sequence joins TRBV4-1 and TRBJ2-7; TRBD1 might be the D (6 bases). Trimming cost V 0 bases and J 2 bases, with 11 bases left between them. Germline assignment: CDR1 MGHRA and CDR2 YSYEKL. The CDR3 is made up of 15 amino acids.

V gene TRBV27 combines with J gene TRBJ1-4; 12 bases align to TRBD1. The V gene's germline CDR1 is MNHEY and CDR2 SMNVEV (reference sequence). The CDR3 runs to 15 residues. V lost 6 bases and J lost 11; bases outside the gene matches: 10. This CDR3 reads CASRLSGTGGGKLFF. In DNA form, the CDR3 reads TGTGCCAGCAGACTATCCGGGACAGGGGGCGGGAAACTGTTTTTT.

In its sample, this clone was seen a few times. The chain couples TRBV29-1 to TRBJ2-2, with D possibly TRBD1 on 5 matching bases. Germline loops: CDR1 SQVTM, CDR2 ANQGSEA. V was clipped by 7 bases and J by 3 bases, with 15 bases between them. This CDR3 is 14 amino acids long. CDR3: CSAKGPQHTGELFF. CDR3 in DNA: TGCAGCGCTAAGGGGCCCCAGCACACCGGGGAGCTGTTTTTT.

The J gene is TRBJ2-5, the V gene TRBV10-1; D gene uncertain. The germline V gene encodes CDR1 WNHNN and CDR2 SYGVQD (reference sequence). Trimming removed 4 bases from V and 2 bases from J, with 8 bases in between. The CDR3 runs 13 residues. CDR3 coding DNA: TGCGCCAGCAGTGTCCGGTTACAAGAGACCCAGTACTTC. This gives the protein CASSVRLQETQYF.

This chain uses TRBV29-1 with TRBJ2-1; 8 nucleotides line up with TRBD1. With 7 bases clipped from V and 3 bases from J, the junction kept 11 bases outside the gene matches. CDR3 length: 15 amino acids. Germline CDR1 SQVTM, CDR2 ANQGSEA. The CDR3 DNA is TGCAGCGCCCCTCCCGGACAGGGCGGCTACAATGAGCAGTTCTTC. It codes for CSAPPGQGGYNEQFF.

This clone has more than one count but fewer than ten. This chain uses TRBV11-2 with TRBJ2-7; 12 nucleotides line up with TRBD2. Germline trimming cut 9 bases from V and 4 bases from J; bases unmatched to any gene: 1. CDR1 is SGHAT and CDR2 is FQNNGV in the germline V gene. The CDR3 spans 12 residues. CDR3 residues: CASGLAGYEQYF. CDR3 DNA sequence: TGTGCCAGTGGACTAGCGGGGTACGAGCAGTACTTC. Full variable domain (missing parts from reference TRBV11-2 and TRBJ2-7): EAGVAQSPRYKIIEKRQSVAFWCNPISGHATLYWYQQILGQGPKLLIQFQNNGVVDDSQLPKDRFSAERLKGVDSTLKIQPAKLEDSAVYLCASGLAGYEQYFGPGTRLTVT.

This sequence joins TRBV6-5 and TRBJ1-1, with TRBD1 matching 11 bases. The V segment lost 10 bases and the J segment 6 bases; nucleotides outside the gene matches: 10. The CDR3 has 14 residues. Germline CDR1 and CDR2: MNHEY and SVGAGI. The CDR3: CATGDRGIVAEAFF. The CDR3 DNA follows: TGTGCCACCGGGGACAGGGGGATTGTCGCTGAAGCTTTCTTT.

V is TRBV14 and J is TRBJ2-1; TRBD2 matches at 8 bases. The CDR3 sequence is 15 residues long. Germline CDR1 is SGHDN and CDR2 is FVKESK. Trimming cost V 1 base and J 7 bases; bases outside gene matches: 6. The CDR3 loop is CASSQAGGTLNEQFF. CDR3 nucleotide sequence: TGTGCCAGCAGCCAAGCGGGGGGGACATTGAATGAGCAGTTCTTC.

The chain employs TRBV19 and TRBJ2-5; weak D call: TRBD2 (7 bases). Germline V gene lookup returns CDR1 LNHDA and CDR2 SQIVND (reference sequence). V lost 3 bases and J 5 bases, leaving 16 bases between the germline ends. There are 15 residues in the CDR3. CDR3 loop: CASSIAGGPGETQYF. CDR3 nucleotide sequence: TGTGCCAGTAGTATTGCCGGGGGGCCGGGGGAGACCCAGTACTTC.

CDR3 nucleotide sequence: TGTGCCAGCAGCCCGCTACAGGGGGCTCACACCGGGGAGCTGTTTTTT. Residues: CASSPLQGAHTGELFF. This rearrangement joins TRBV14 to TRBJ2-2; 9 nucleotides agree with TRBD1. The CDR3 extends over 16 amino acids. Germline V gives CDR1 SGHDN, CDR2 FVKESK. Unmatched junction bases numbered 6, after V lost 4 bases and J lost 3 bases.

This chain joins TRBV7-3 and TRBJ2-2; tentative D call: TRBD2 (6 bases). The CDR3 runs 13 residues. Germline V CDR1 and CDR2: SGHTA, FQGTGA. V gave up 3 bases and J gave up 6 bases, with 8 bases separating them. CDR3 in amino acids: CASSFSGAGELFF. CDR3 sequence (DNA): TGTGCCAGCAGCTTTTCGGGGGCCGGGGAGCTGTTTTTT.

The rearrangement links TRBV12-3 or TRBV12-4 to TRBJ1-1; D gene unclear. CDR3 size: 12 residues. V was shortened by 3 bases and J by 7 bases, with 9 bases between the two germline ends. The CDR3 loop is CASSLSVNEAFF. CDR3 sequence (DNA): TGTGCCAGCAGTTTGTCCGTAAATGAAGCTTTCTTT.

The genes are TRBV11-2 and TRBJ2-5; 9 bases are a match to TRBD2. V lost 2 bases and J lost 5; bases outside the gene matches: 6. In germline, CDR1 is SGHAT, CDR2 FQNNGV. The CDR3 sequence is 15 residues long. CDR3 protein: CASSLPGLARETQYF. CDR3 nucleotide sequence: TGTGCCAGCAGCTTACCCGGACTAGCGAGGGAGACCCAGTACTTC.

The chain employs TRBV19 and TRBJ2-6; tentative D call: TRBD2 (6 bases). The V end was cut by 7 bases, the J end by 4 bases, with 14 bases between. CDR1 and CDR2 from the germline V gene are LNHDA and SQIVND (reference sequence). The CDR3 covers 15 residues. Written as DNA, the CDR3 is TGTGCCAGTATTCCTGGGGGGTCAGGGGCCAACGTCCTGACTTTC. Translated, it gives CASIPGGSGANVLTF. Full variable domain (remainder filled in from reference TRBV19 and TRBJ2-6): DGGITQSPKYLFRKEGQNVTLSCEQNLNHDAMYWYRQDPGQGLRLIYYSQIVNDFQKGDIAEGYSVSREKKESFPLTVTSAQKNPTAFYLCASIPGGSGANVLTFGAGSRLTVL.

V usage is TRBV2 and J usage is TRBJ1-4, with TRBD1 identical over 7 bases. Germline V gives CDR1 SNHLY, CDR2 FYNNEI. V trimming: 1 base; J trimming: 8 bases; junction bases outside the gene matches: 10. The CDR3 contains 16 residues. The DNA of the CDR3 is TGTGCCAGCAGTGAAGGGCGACAGGGCCGGGGGGAAAAACTGTTTTTT. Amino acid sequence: CASSEGRQGRGEKLFF.

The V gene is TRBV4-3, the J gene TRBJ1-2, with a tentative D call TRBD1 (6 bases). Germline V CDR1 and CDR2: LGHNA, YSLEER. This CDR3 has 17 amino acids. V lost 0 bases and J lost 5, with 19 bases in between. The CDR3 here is CASSQDSPTRGRYGYTF. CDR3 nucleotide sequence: TGCGCCAGCAGCCAAGACTCCCCAACCAGGGGCCGGTATGGCTACACCTTC.

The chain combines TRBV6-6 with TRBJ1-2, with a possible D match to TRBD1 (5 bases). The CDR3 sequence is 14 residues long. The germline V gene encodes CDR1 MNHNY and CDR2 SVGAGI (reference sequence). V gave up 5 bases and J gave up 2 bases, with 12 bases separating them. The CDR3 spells CASSSTAGNYGYTF. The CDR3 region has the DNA TGTGCCAGCAGTAGCACAGCAGGGAACTATGGCTACACCTTC.